The clone carrying this T cell receptor (beta chain) was detected ten times or more. Amplified regions were TCR beta CDR3 sequences from RNA transcripts. HTBI primers drove first-round RT-PCR of the TCR CDR3. One entry per CDR3 protein results from TCRdb running MiXCR on the multiplex PCR reads. Of 550,000 to 850,000 distinct CDR3 sequences listed, approximately 19% are singletons. These data originate in a study of T cells in Graves' hyperthyroidism and ophthalmopathy. V lost 1 base to trimming and J lost 4 bases, with 17 bases between them. Germline values: CDR1 SGHAT, CDR2 FQNNGV. The CDR3 runs to 18 residues.

The chain joins TRBV11-2 to TRBJ2-6, with D tentatively TRBD2 (5 bases). Specimen: blood. This receptor was taken from a woman between 50 and 59 years old with Graves' hyperthyroidism that later progressed to Graves' ophthalmopathy. The CDR3 is CASSLVSGPAAGANVLTF. Written as DNA, the CDR3 is TGTGCCAGCAGCTTAGTAAGCGGCCCTGCGGCAGGGGCCAACGTCCTGACTTTC.